What follows are 31 T cell receptor beta chains derived from one specimen sequenced in a study of technical replicates of blood from several donors. Here immunoSEQ multiplex PCR was the method, and the copy in TCRdb shows in-frame clones only, minus some. The top ten hold 0.3% to 0.45% of the sample, which has about 86,000 clones, 96% seen once. Sample: T cells isolated from PBMCs. All receptors come from a human donor in good health.

This chain uses TRBV6-6 with TRBJ1-2, with a possible D match to TRBD1 (5 bases). Trimming shortened V by 0 bases and J by 4 bases, and 6 bases separated the two germline ends. This CDR3 spans 13 amino acids. CDR1 is MNHNY, CDR2 SVGAGI, per germline (reference sequence). The CDR3 reads CASSYSTAYGYTF. The DNA of the CDR3 is TGTGCCAGCAGTTACTCGACAGCCTATGGCTACACCTTC.

The chain is built from TRBV20-1 and TRBJ2-7; a possible D gene is TRBD1 (5 bases). Trimming cost V 6 bases and J 3 bases, with 9 bases left between them. Germline-derived CDR1 and CDR2 are DFQATT and SNEGSKA (reference sequence). The CDR3 totals 11 residues. CDR3 sequence reads: CSARDSYEQYF. Here the CDR3 DNA reads TGCAGTGCCCGTGACAGCTACGAGCAGTACTTC.

V gene TRBV6-1 combines with J gene TRBJ1-1, with 9 bases lining up with TRBD1. Per germline, CDR1 MNHNS and CDR2 SASEGT. V was pared by 6 bases and J by 5 bases, with 7 bases of the junction left unmatched. The CDR3 loop spans 14 amino acids. The CDR3 DNA follows: TGTGCCAGCAGGGGGGACAGGGAGCAAACTGAAGCTTTCTTT. This encodes CASRGDREQTEAFF.

A remark on this clone: Relative to the germline gene, one junction end is altered; a read error may explain this. The chain uses TRBV7-9 and TRBJ2-6; 9 bases fit TRBD1. Germline V gene lookup returns CDR1 SEHNR and CDR2 FQNEAQ (reference sequence). CDR3 size: 17 residues. The CDR3 bases are TGTGCCAGCAGTTTAGGACAGGGGATTTCTGGGGCCAACGTCCTGACTTTC. This gives the protein CASSLGQGISGANVLTF.

The V gene is TRBV10-3, the J gene TRBJ2-2, with a weak D call TRBD2 (6 bases). Germline-derived CDR1 and CDR2 are ENHRY and SYGVKD. V lost 0 bases and J 2 bases, leaving 13 bases between the germline ends. This CDR3 has 17 residues. CDR3 region: CAISESLSGLNTGELFF. DNA of the CDR3: TGTGCCATCAGTGAGTCGTTGAGCGGGCTTAACACCGGGGAGCTGTTTTTT.

The chain recombines TRBV11-3 with TRBJ2-5; TRBD1 matches 9 bases. CDR3 length: 15 amino acids. In germline, CDR1 is SGHNT, CDR2 YENEEA. With 5 bases clipped from V and 5 bases from J, the junction kept 9 bases outside the gene matches. CDR3 bases: TGTGCCAGCAGCGCTTGGACAGGGGAGGAGGAGACCCAGTACTTC. Its protein is CASSAWTGEEETQYF.

The V gene is TRBV30, the J gene TRBJ2-1; the match to TRBD2 covers 7 bases. Germline V gene data show CDR1 as GTSNPN and CDR2 as SVGIG (reference sequence). V shed 7 bases, J shed 4 bases, and the junction held 7 bases outside the gene matches. The CDR3 sequence is 13 residues long. The CDR3 DNA reads as TGTGCCTCCTCTAGCGGAGATTACAATGAGCAGTTCTTC. This translates into CASSSGDYNEQFF. The full variable domain, with the rest looked up from reference TRBV30 and TRBJ2-1, is SQTIHQWPATLVQPVGSPLSLECTVEGTSNPNLYWYRQAAGRGLQLLFYSVGIGQISSEVPQNLSASRPQDRQFILSSKKLLLSDSGFYLCASSSGDYNEQFFGPGTRLTVL.

The chain uses TRBV27 and TRBJ1-1; TRBD1 matches at 7 bases. The V gene end was trimmed by 5 bases and the J gene end by 3 bases; junction bases not matched to a gene: 3. The CDR3 has 13 residues. Germline values: CDR1 MNHEY, CDR2 SMNVEV (reference sequence). CDR3 protein: CASSPRGYTEAFF. The CDR3 DNA reads TGTGCCAGCAGTCCCAGGGGGTACACTGAAGCTTTCTTT.

CDR3 in DNA: TGTGCCAGCAGCTCACGGACAGGGTGGGCCCCCTACGAGCAGTACTTC. It codes for CASSSRTGWAPYEQYF. The chain carries TRBV7-8 and TRBJ2-7; 8 nucleotides line up with TRBD1. V was pared by 4 bases and J by 2 bases, with 10 bases of the junction left unmatched. CDR1 is SGHVS and CDR2 is FQNEAQ in the germline V gene. The CDR3 has 16 residues.

The chain couples TRBV4-1 to TRBJ2-7, with 13 bases identical to TRBD2. V gave up 3 bases and J gave up 7 bases; unmatched junction bases: 3. The CDR3 is made up of 14 amino acids. From germline, CDR1 is MGHRA and CDR2 YSYEKL. The CDR3, as DNA: TGCGCCAGCAGCCAGACTAGCGGGAGGCGTGAGCAGTACTTC. Protein: CASSQTSGRREQYF.

V and J are TRBV7-2 and TRBJ2-1, with D perhaps matching TRBD2 (6 bases). The length of the CDR3 is 14 residues. Germline-derived CDR1 and CDR2 are SGHTA and FQGNSA. Trimming took 1 base from V and 6 from J, leaving 10 bases between them. DNA for the CDR3: TGTGCCAGCAGCTTAGAGGAGGGCCGCAATGAGCAGTTCTTC. It codes for CASSLEEGRNEQFF.

The V call is TRBV30, the J call TRBJ2-4; D is unclear. V gave up 1 base and J gave up 2 bases, with 12 bases separating them. This CDR3 spans 15 amino acids. From germline, CDR1 is GTSNPN and CDR2 SVGIG (reference sequence). The CDR3 DNA reads TGTGCCTGGAGTGGTGATGTATACACCAAAAACATTCAGTACTTC. Its protein is CAWSGDVYTKNIQYF.

This clone has a single count. This chain connects TRBV27 to TRBJ1-1; D ambiguous. V lost 5 bases to trimming and J lost 3 bases, with 13 bases between them. The CDR3 contains 14 residues. CDR1 is MNHEY and CDR2 is SMNVEV in the germline V gene (reference sequence). The DNA for the CDR3 is TGTGCCAGCAGTCAGTCGCCGGGATACACTGAAGCTTTCTTT. Encoded protein: CASSQSPGYTEAFF.

The chain carries TRBV5-1 and TRBJ2-2; 9 bases are shared with TRBD1. The CDR3 is made up of 15 amino acids. CDR1 and CDR2 from the germline V gene are SGHRS and YFSETQ. V lost 4 bases, J lost 6 bases, and 7 bases stayed unmatched. In nucleotides, the CDR3 is TGCGCCAGCAGCATCCGGGACAGGGTGCCCGGGGAGCTGTTTTTT. Its protein is CASSIRDRVPGELFF.

This sequence joins TRBV11-3 and TRBJ1-3; no clear D. Germline CDR1 is SGHNT and CDR2 is YENEEA. V was pared by 5 bases and J by 0 bases, with 11 bases between. CDR3 length: 15 amino acids. CDR3 protein: CASSPQSFSGNTIYF. CDR3 bases: TGTGCCAGCAGCCCACAATCCTTCTCTGGAAACACCATATATTTT.

This sequence joins TRBV4-1 and TRBJ2-5; TRBD2 agrees at 10 bases. The CDR3 is made up of 17 amino acids. The germline V gene encodes CDR1 MGHRA and CDR2 YSYEKL. The trim removed 5 bases at V and 5 bases at J, leaving 14 bases unmatched. CDR3 sequence: CASSEPAASGSHETQYF. The CDR3, as DNA: TGCGCCAGCAGCGAACCTGCGGCTAGCGGGAGTCATGAGACCCAGTACTTC.

This chain links TRBV7-9 with TRBJ2-1; 11 bases fit TRBD1. The CDR3 sequence is 15 residues long. CDR1 and CDR2 (germline): SEHNR, FQNEAQ (reference sequence). J was trimmed by 6 bases and V by 3 bases; bases with no gene match: 4. The CDR3, as DNA: TGTGCCAGCAGCTTTGTAGGGACAGGGGGCAATGAGCAGTTCTTC. Its protein is CASSFVGTGGNEQFF.

This chain links TRBV9 with TRBJ1-1; D call uncertain. CDR1 SGDLS and CDR2 YYNGEE come from the germline V gene. This CDR3 is 13 amino acids long. With 3 bases removed from V and 0 bases from J, the gap between germline ends came to 6 bases. In nucleotides, the CDR3 is TGTGCCAGCAGCGAGCTCCTGAACACTGAAGCTTTCTTT. This codes for CASSELLNTEAFF.

CDR3 amino acids: CAITGTGEGSSAEAFF. In nucleotides, the CDR3 is TGTGCCATCACCGGGACAGGGGAAGGTTCCAGCGCTGAAGCTTTCTTT. This chain connects TRBV10-3 to TRBJ1-1, with 10 bases identical to TRBD1. CDR1 is ENHRY and CDR2 is SYGVKD in the germline V gene. The CDR3 sequence is 16 residues long. The trim removed 7 bases at V and 6 bases at J, leaving 14 bases unmatched.

The rearrangement links TRBV4-3 to TRBJ2-3, with 8 bases identical to TRBD1. J was trimmed by 2 bases and V by 2 bases; bases with no gene match: 21. Per the germline V gene, CDR1 is LGHNA and CDR2 is YSLEER. CDR3 length equals 21 residues. The CDR3 DNA is TGCGCCAGCAGCCAACCTGTCAGGGGGCTAGCAATCCCCGAGTTCACAGATACGCAGTATTTT. Encoded protein: CASSQPVRGLAIPEFTDTQYF.

This chain joins TRBV28 and TRBJ1-2, with D possibly TRBD1 on 6 matching bases. This CDR3 spans 14 amino acids. Germline V gives CDR1 MDHEN, CDR2 SYDVKM. The germline V and J ends were trimmed by 6 bases and 2 bases, with 13 bases remaining between them. This chain's CDR3 is CASSPGASNYGYTF. CDR3 bases: TGTGCCAGCAGCCCAGGGGCTTCGAACTATGGCTACACCTTC.

This clone was recorded once. The chain recombines TRBV19 with TRBJ2-7; possibly TRBD2 for D (6 bases). The CDR3 runs to 15 residues. V lost 4 bases and J 2 bases, leaving 15 bases between the germline ends. The germline V gene has CDR1 LNHDA and CDR2 SQIVND (reference sequence). The CDR3 region has the DNA TGTGCCAGTAGTAATGGGGGGTCAGGTACCTACGAGCAGTACTTC. It is translated as CASSNGGSGTYEQYF.

The rearrangement uses TRBV19 and TRBJ1-4; 9 nucleotides match TRBD1. The CDR3 length is 14 residues. The germline gives CDR1 LNHDA, CDR2 SQIVND (reference sequence). After removal of 6 bases from V and 7 bases from J, the junction contained 6 bases not matched to a gene. The CDR3 DNA reads as TGTGCCAGTAGAATGGGACAGGGAGGTGAAAAACTGTTTTTT. This codes for CASRMGQGGEKLFF.

This clone was counted once. The J gene is TRBJ1-1, the V gene TRBV5-1; D remains ambiguous. The CDR3 loop spans 13 amino acids. The V end lost 4 bases, the J end lost 4 bases, and 11 bases lay between the germline ends. CDR1 is SGHRS, CDR2 YFSETQ, per germline. The CDR3 protein is CASSGREVTEAFF. In nucleotides, the CDR3 is TGCGCCAGCAGCGGCCGGGAAGTCACTGAAGCTTTCTTT.

The J gene is TRBJ2-7, the V gene TRBV27; D call uncertain. The CDR3 sequence is 15 residues long. CDR1 and CDR2 (germline): MNHEY, SMNVEV (reference sequence). V lost 3 bases, J lost 2 bases, and 14 bases lay in between. The CDR3 protein is CASSLSSSPTYEQYF. CDR3 nucleotides: TGTGCCAGCAGTTTGTCCTCCAGTCCCACCTACGAGCAGTACTTC.

The CDR3 bases are TGTGCCAGCAGCTTAGCACTAGGGAACACCGGGGAGCTGTTTTTT. Amino acid sequence: CASSLALGNTGELFF. The genes are TRBV11-2 and TRBJ2-2, with D perhaps matching TRBD2 (5 bases). V was pared by 1 base and J by 1 base, with 7 bases between. From germline, CDR1 is SGHAT and CDR2 FQNNGV. The CDR3 covers 15 residues. Complete variable domain (other parts from reference TRBV11-2 and TRBJ2-2): EAGVAQSPRYKIIEKRQSVAFWCNPISGHATLYWYQQILGQGPKLLIQFQNNGVVDDSQLPKDRFSAERLKGVDSTLKIQPAKLEDSAVYLCASSLALGNTGELFFGEGSRLTVL.

J is TRBJ2-7 and V is TRBV5-8; 8 positions match TRBD1. Germline CDR1 and CDR2: SGHTS and YDEGEE. With 0 bases clipped from V and 5 bases from J, the junction kept 13 bases outside the gene matches. This CDR3 has 17 amino acids. The CDR3 loop reads CASSLGQGAPPGHEQYF. For the CDR3, the DNA is TGTGCCAGCAGCTTGGGGCAGGGGGCGCCGCCCGGCCACGAGCAGTACTTC.

The rearrangement joins TRBV9 to TRBJ2-1; the match to TRBD2 covers 14 bases. Germline V gene data show CDR1 as SGDLS and CDR2 as YYNGEE. The CDR3 consists of 18 residues. The junction had 13 bases not matched to a gene; V was cut back by 4 bases and J by 7 bases. CDR3 bases: TGTGCCAGCAGCCTGCAGACTAGCGGGAGGGCTGGGTGGAATGAGCAGTTCTTC. Encoded protein: CASSLQTSGRAGWNEQFF.

V usage is TRBV2 and J usage is TRBJ2-3, with TRBD2 matching over 10 bases. The CDR3 runs 14 residues. In germline, CDR1 is SNHLY, CDR2 FYNNEI. The ends lost 8 bases at V and 1 base at J; junction bases unmatched: 3. The CDR3 sequence is CASPGLAGTDTQYF. The CDR3 DNA reads as TGTGCCAGCCCAGGACTAGCGGGCACAGATACGCAGTATTTT.

The chain has TRBV12-5 and TRBJ2-7; D is unclear. V gave up 2 bases and J gave up 1 base, with 9 bases separating them. CDR3 length equals 14 residues. The germline gives CDR1 LGHNT, CDR2 FRNRAP. This CDR3 is CASGLFSRSYEQYF. The CDR3 region has the DNA TGTGCTAGTGGTTTGTTTTCCAGGTCCTACGAGCAGTACTTC.

CDR3 in amino acids: CATSSTSGRTYEQYF. The CDR3 DNA sequence: TGTGCCACCAGCAGCACTAGCGGGAGAACCTACGAGCAGTACTTC. V gene TRBV15 combines with J gene TRBJ2-7; 11 nucleotides align to TRBD2. The trim removed 3 bases at V and 2 bases at J, leaving 3 bases unmatched. The CDR3 sequence is 15 residues long. Germline V gives CDR1 LNHNV, CDR2 YYDKDF (reference sequence).